A single sample is the source of the 32 T cell receptor beta chains below, sequenced in a study of T-cell reconstitution after alpha-beta-depleted transplantation in children. Unique molecular identifiers were incorporated into the prepared TCRbeta library. TCRdb re-called the PCR reads through MiXCR, storing one row per CDR3 protein. The data hold about 340,000 distinct CDR3 sequences, with around 15% observed a single time. The material was PBMCs, mostly from graft donor cells, obtained 360 days after TCRalphabeta/CD19-depleted stem cell transplant. The receptors stem from a male patient between 2 and 9 years old who had a stem cell transplant for acute lymphoblastic leukemia, so the T cells may come from the graft donor.

This clonotype was observed a handful of times. The gene calls are TRBV12-3 or TRBV12-4 and TRBJ1-2; 8 bases agree with TRBD1. With 5 bases clipped from V and 5 bases from J, the junction kept 7 bases outside the gene matches. The CDR3 is 14 amino acids. The CDR3 reads CASSPRGRRYGYTF. The CDR3 coding sequence is TGTGCCAGCAGTCCCAGGGGGCGCCGGTATGGCTACACCTTC.

Many counts were recorded for this clonotype. The rearrangement uses TRBV20-1 and TRBJ2-7, with D perhaps matching TRBD2 (6 bases). V lost 2 bases, J lost 3 bases, and 14 bases lay in between. The CDR3 loop spans 14 amino acids. Germline V gives CDR1 DFQATT, CDR2 SNEGSKA (reference sequence). The CDR3: CSARSVAANYEQYF. CDR3 nucleotide sequence: TGCAGTGCTAGATCTGTAGCGGCAAACTACGAGCAGTACTTC.

This clonotype was counted a few times. The rearrangement uses TRBV28 and TRBJ2-7; TRBD2 matches at 8 bases. V trimming: 4 bases; J trimming: 5 bases; junction bases outside the gene matches: 7. Looked up from germline, CDR1 is MDHEN and CDR2 is SYDVKM. The CDR3 covers 14 residues. CDR3 protein: CASSWGTRTNEQYF. In DNA form, the CDR3 reads TGTGCCAGCAGTTGGGGGACTAGGACGAACGAGCAGTACTTC. The variable domain in full, completed from reference TRBV28 and TRBJ2-7, reads DVKVTQSSRYLVKRTGEKVFLECVQDMDHENMFWYRQDPGLGLRLIYFSYDVKMKEKGDIPEGYSVSREKKERFSLILESASTNQTSMYLCASSWGTRTNEQYFGPGTRLTVT.

The table lists this clonotype with a few counts. The chain joins TRBV6-2 or TRBV6-3 to TRBJ2-7; no clear D gene. CDR3 length: 13 amino acids. The ends were cut back, 0 bases at V and 3 bases at J, with 6 bases in the middle. Looked up from germline, CDR1 is MNHEY and CDR2 is SVGEGT. This CDR3 reads CASSYSAFYEQYF. CDR3 nucleotide sequence: TGTGCCAGCAGTTACTCGGCGTTCTACGAGCAGTACTTC.

This rearrangement joins TRBV6-2 or TRBV6-3 to TRBJ2-2; TRBD1 might be the D (5 bases). Looked up from germline, CDR1 is MNHEY and CDR2 is SVGEGT. Deletions cut 6 bases from V and 5 bases from J, with 13 bases between. The CDR3 runs 14 residues. The CDR3 here is CASSRAVWTGELFF. Here the CDR3 DNA reads TGTGCCAGCAGCAGGGCAGTTTGGACCGGGGAGCTGTTTTTT.

The chain couples TRBV5-1 to TRBJ1-2; no clear D gene. Germline lookup yields CDR1 SGHRS and CDR2 YFSETQ. Deletions cut 0 bases from V and 8 bases from J, with 5 bases between. CDR3 size: 11 residues. CDR3 in DNA: TGCGCCAGCAGCTTGGAAGGCGGCTACACCTTC. As protein: CASSLEGGYTF.

This clonotype was recorded a few times. The chain joins TRBV4-3 to TRBJ1-3, with 11 bases aligning to TRBD1. The CDR3 covers 19 residues. V lost 0 bases and J lost 2; bases outside the gene matches: 9. Looked up from germline, CDR1 is LGHNA and CDR2 is YSLEER. The CDR3 nucleotides are TGCGCCAGCAGCCAAGAGGTCCCCGGACAGGGGGCCACTGGAAACACCATATATTTT. Translation gives CASSQEVPGQGATGNTIYF.

At least ten counts were recorded for this clonotype. V and J are TRBV4-2 and TRBJ2-7, with a weak D call TRBD2 (5 bases). The CDR3 totals 17 residues. Looked up from germline, CDR1 is LGHNA and CDR2 is YNFKEQ. Trimming took off 0 bases at V and 2 bases at J, with 17 bases between the two ends. The CDR3 DNA is TGTGCCAGCAGCCAAGAAGGAGGTTGGGCGGGCGCCTACGAGCAGTACTTC. Protein product: CASSQEGGWAGAYEQYF.

This clonotype has more than one count but fewer than ten. The chain is built from TRBV12-3 or TRBV12-4 and TRBJ2-7; the D gene could be TRBD1 or TRBD2 (5 bases each). V lost 5 bases, J lost 2 bases, and 13 bases lay in between. The CDR3 contains 14 residues. CDR3 nucleotide sequence: TGTGCCAGCAGTGCCCGGTGGGGACCCTACGAGCAGTACTTC. Its translation is CASSARWGPYEQYF.

At least ten counts were recorded for this clonotype. CDR3 region: CASSHEAADTYNEQFF. The DNA for the CDR3 is TGTGCCAGCAGCCACGAAGCGGCAGACACCTACAATGAGCAGTTCTTC. The chain recombines TRBV9 with TRBJ2-1, with a weak D call TRBD2 (5 bases). The V and J ends lost 4 bases and 2 bases respectively, with 16 bases between them. This CDR3 spans 16 amino acids. CDR1 is SGDLS, CDR2 YYNGEE, per germline.

The V and J genes are TRBV14 and TRBJ2-5; D possibly uses TRBD1 or TRBD2 (5 bases each). Trimming removed 1 base at V and 2 bases at J, with 17 bases between. The length of the CDR3 is 17 residues. CDR1 SGHDN and CDR2 FVKESK come from the germline V gene. In nucleotides, the CDR3 is TGTGCCAGCAGCCAAGGATCCGCAGGGACCCGACAAGAGACCCAGTACTTC. Translating gives CASSQGSAGTRQETQYF.

The rearrangement links TRBV7-6 to TRBJ2-7, with D perhaps being TRBD1 or TRBD2 (5 bases each). Germline V lookup: CDR1 SGHVS, CDR2 FNYEAQ. CDR3 length: 15 amino acids. V was pared by 0 bases and J by 0 bases, with 9 bases between. The CDR3 DNA reads TGTGCCAGCAGCTTAGCAGGGACGAGCTCCTACGAGCAGTACTTC. Translation gives CASSLAGTSSYEQYF.

J is TRBJ2-5 and V is TRBV12-3 or TRBV12-4, with 9 bases matching TRBD1. This CDR3 region has 15 residues. Losses at the gene ends were 5 bases for V and 4 bases for J; bases not matched to a gene: 8. Here the CDR3 reads CASSKPGQGRETQYF. CDR3 DNA: TGTGCCAGCAGTAAACCGGGACAGGGCAGAGAGACCCAGTACTTC.

This clonotype turned up a few times. This chain connects TRBV6-1 to TRBJ1-5; the D gene is possibly TRBD1 (5 bases). The CDR3 is 15 amino acids. CDR1 is MNHNS, CDR2 SASEGT, per germline. V was cut by 4 bases and J by 6 bases, with 16 bases left in between. Here the CDR3 DNA reads TGTGCCAGCAGTGGGTCATGGGGGGTGAGTCAGCCCCAGCATTTT. As protein: CASSGSWGVSQPQHF.

DNA for the CDR3: TGCGCCAGCAGCTTGGCCGCGACAGGGGTCCCAGATACGCAGTATTTT. Translating gives CASSLAATGVPDTQYF. The genes are TRBV5-1 and TRBJ2-3, with TRBD1 matching 8 bases. With 0 bases clipped from V and 4 bases from J, the junction kept 7 bases outside the gene matches. The CDR3 length is 16 residues. Germline V lookup: CDR1 SGHRS, CDR2 YFSETQ.

This clonotype was recorded at least ten times. This rearrangement joins TRBV11-2 to TRBJ2-1; 9 nucleotides match TRBD2. V was clipped by 2 bases and J by 6 bases; unmatched bases: 14. The CDR3 is made up of 18 amino acids. Germline lookup yields CDR1 SGHAT and CDR2 FQNNGV. CDR3 bases: TGTGCCAGCAGCTTAATCCCCTTAGGAGCGGGAGGCACCAATGAGCAGTTCTTC. Translated: CASSLIPLGAGGTNEQFF.

The genes are TRBV3-1 and TRBJ2-7; D is perhaps TRBD2 (6 bases). Trimming left V 2 bases short and J 3 bases short, with 11 bases between. This CDR3 spans 14 amino acids. Germline CDR1 is LGHDT and CDR2 is YNNKEL (reference sequence). CDR3 residues: CASSQSSAHYEQYF. The CDR3 DNA reads TGTGCCAGCAGCCAATCTAGCGCCCACTACGAGCAGTACTTC.

This clonotype occurred many times. V is TRBV13 and J is TRBJ2-2, with 7 bases aligning to TRBD1. The CDR3 has 14 residues. The germline V gene has CDR1 PRHDT and CDR2 FYEKMQ (reference sequence). After removal of 4 bases from V and 7 bases from J, the junction contained 6 bases not matched to a gene. The CDR3 sequence: CASSSTGTGGELFF. CDR3 DNA: TGTGCCAGCAGCTCGACAGGGACCGGCGGGGAGCTGTTTTTT.

The chain employs TRBV15 and TRBJ2-5; D unclear. The CDR3 sequence is 13 residues long. Trimming cost V 8 bases and J 7 bases, with 17 bases left between them. Per the germline V gene, CDR1 is LNHNV and CDR2 is YYDKDF (reference sequence). CDR3 nucleotides: TGTGCCACCCGACCGGCAGCGACTTTGACCCAGTACTTC. Amino acids: CATRPAATLTQYF.

The chain combines TRBV21-1 with TRBJ2-6; the table names TRBD2, a call not compared with the DNA. TRBV21-1 is noted as a pseudogene. The CDR3 has 21 residues. CDR3 nucleotide sequence: TGTGCCAGCAGTTACGATATAGCGGGCCCGACTCCCCACTCTGGGGCCAACGTCCTGACTTTC. Protein sequence: CASSYDIAGPTPHSGANVLTF.

A few counts support this clonotype. J is TRBJ2-1 and V is TRBV29-1; 14 bases line up with TRBD2. Trimming at V came to 6 bases and at J to 13 bases, leaving 8 bases not matched to a gene. Germline V gene sequence: CDR1 SQVTM, CDR2 ANQGSEA. The CDR3 totals 13 residues. CDR3 loop: CSVQGLAGVIQFF. The CDR3 DNA is TGCAGCGTCCAGGGACTAGCGGGAGTAATTCAGTTCTTC.

This chain uses TRBV20-1 with TRBJ2-7, with 10 nucleotides matching TRBD2. This CDR3 comprises 15 residues. Germline trimming cut 5 bases from V and 0 bases from J; bases unmatched to any gene: 7. Germline V gene sequence: CDR1 DFQATT, CDR2 SNEGSKA (reference sequence). The CDR3 region is CSAYPGTSASYEQYF. In nucleotides, the CDR3 is TGCAGTGCTTACCCCGGGACTAGCGCCTCCTACGAGCAGTACTTC.

This rearrangement joins TRBV4-1 to TRBJ2-7; 9 bases line up with TRBD1. This CDR3 spans 14 amino acids. J gave up 9 bases and V 0 bases, and 6 bases lay outside the gene matches. Germline V gives CDR1 MGHRA, CDR2 YSYEKL. The CDR3 protein is CASSQDVTGGVQYF. CDR3 in DNA: TGCGCCAGCAGCCAAGATGTGACAGGGGGTGTGCAGTACTTC.

The CDR3 DNA follows: TGTGCCAGCAGCCAAGATACCTCAGAAAGCCTGTCCACCGGGGAGCTGTTTTTT. This gives the protein CASSQDTSESLSTGELFF. The genes are TRBV4-2 and TRBJ2-2; D unresolved. The CDR3 has 18 amino acids. CDR1 LGHNA and CDR2 YNFKEQ come from the germline V gene. V lost 0 bases to trimming and J lost 4 bases, with 18 bases between them.

The CDR3 DNA is TGTGCCACACGAGGGCCGCGCAATGAGCAGTTCTTC. It is translated as CATRGPRNEQFF. V and J are TRBV10-3 and TRBJ2-1; a possible D gene is TRBD2 (5 bases). V was pared by 10 bases and J by 6 bases, with 13 bases between. The CDR3 covers 12 residues. CDR1 and CDR2 from the germline V gene are ENHRY and SYGVKD.

This clonotype came up many times. V usage is TRBV20-1 and J usage is TRBJ1-3; 8 bases are shared with TRBD1. The V gene's germline CDR1 is DFQATT and CDR2 SNEGSKA (reference sequence). Trimming took 2 bases from V and 6 from J; bases not matched to a gene: 9. The CDR3 totals 15 residues. The CDR3 spells CSARWFGQGVNTIYF. DNA for the CDR3: TGCAGTGCTAGATGGTTTGGACAGGGAGTAAACACCATATATTTT.

This clonotype was detected only a few times. V and J are TRBV4-2 and TRBJ2-1; D possibly corresponds to TRBD2 (6 bases). Trimming pared 3 bases from V and 8 bases from J, leaving 8 bases between. This CDR3 comprises 12 residues. Per germline, CDR1 LGHNA and CDR2 YNFKEQ. CDR3 amino acids: CASSQRDYEQFF. The CDR3 DNA reads as TGTGCCAGCAGCCAGCGGGACTATGAGCAGTTCTTC.

The chain combines TRBV27 with TRBJ2-6, with TRBD2 as a possible D gene (6 bases). Trimming took off 4 bases at V and 0 bases at J, with 7 bases between the two ends. The germline V gene has CDR1 MNHEY and CDR2 SMNVEV (reference sequence). This CDR3 is 15 amino acids long. The CDR3 coding sequence is TGTGCCAGCAGTTACGGGGGCTCTGGGGCCAACGTCCTGACTTTC. This gives the protein CASSYGGSGANVLTF.

V gene TRBV4-2 combines with J gene TRBJ2-2, with 10 bases matching TRBD2. The CDR3 spans 16 residues. V dropped 3 bases and J dropped 8; count of bases not matched to a gene: 9. Looked up from germline, CDR1 is LGHNA and CDR2 is YNFKEQ. The CDR3 sequence is CASSHVAGGRWGELFF. In DNA form, the CDR3 reads TGTGCCAGCAGCCATGTAGCGGGAGGTCGATGGGGGGAGCTGTTTTTT.

The chain recombines TRBV21-1 with TRBJ2-1; the tabulated D call, TRBD2, remains unverified against the DNA. TRBV21-1 is a pseudogene segment. CDR3 length equals 20 residues. CDR3 sequence: CASSKPRDYLRGGAYNEQFF. CDR3 bases: TGTGCCAGCAGCAAACCCCGGGACTACCTTCGCGGGGGCGCCTACAATGAGCAGTTCTTC.

This clonotype was seen ten or more times. The chain has TRBV29-1 and TRBJ2-5; 16 nucleotides match TRBD2. CDR3 length equals 14 residues. V lost 4 bases, J lost 10 bases, and 6 bases stayed unmatched. Germline V CDR1 and CDR2: SQVTM, ANQGSEA. In DNA form, the CDR3 reads TGCAGCGTTGCCGGGACTAGCGGGAGGGTTGGCCAGTACTTC. It codes for CSVAGTSGRVGQYF.

This clonotype was seen more than once but under ten times. The chain is built from TRBV18 and TRBJ2-6, with D perhaps matching TRBD1 (5 bases). Between the trimmed V and J ends, which lost 2 bases and 0 bases, there was a span of 11 bases. Germline V lookup: CDR1 KGHSH, CDR2 LQKENI. The CDR3 extends over 17 amino acids. The CDR3 DNA follows: TGTGCCAGCTCACCATTCGACAGAAACTCTGGGGCCAACGTCCTGACTTTC. This sequence encodes CASSPFDRNSGANVLTF.